Sequencing of this TCR beta chain was carried out in a study of CD8 T cells in Susac syndrome. The RNA input was roughly 0.5 to 1 ug, and it was reverse transcribed with random hexamers. TCRdb independently ran MiXCR on the immunoSEQ multiplex PCR reads; one entry per CDR3 protein. The sample contains hundreds of thousands of distinct CDR3 sequences, roughly 92% of which appear only once. Blood CD8+ and CD4+ T cells underwent high-throughput TCR beta sequencing. Per germline, CDR1 SGHAT and CDR2 FQDESV (reference sequence). The CDR3 covers 19 residues. V dropped 1 base and J dropped 0; count of bases not matched to a gene: 10.

This rearrangement joins TRBV11-1 to TRBJ2-1; 9 nucleotides match TRBD2. The sequence came from a human donor with multiple sclerosis. Sequencing used CD8+ T cells from PBMCs. Here the CDR3 reads CASSLGVQREAGSYNEQFF. For the CDR3, the DNA is TGTGCCAGCAGCTTAGGGGTCCAGCGGGAGGCGGGCTCCTACAATGAGCAGTTCTTC.